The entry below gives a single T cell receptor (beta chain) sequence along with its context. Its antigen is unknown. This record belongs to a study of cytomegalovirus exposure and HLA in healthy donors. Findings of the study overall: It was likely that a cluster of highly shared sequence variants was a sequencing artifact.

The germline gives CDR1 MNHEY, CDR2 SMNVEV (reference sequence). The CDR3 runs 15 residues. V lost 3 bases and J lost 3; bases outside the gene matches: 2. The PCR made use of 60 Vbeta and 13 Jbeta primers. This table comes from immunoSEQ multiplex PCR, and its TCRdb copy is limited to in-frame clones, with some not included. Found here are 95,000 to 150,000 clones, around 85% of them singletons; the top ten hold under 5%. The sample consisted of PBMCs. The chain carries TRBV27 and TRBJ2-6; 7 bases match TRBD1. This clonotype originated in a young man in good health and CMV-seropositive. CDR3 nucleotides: TGTGCCAGCAGTTTTGACAGGGTTGGGGCCAACGTCCTGACTTTC. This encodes CASSFDRVGANVLTF.